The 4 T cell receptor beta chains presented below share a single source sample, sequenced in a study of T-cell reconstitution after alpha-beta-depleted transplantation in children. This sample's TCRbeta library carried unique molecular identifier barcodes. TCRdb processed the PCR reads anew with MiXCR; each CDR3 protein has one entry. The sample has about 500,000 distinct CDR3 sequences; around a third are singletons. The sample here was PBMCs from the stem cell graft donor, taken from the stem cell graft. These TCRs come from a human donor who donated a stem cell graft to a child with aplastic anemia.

The CDR3 loop reads CATSRASGVYEQYV. Written as DNA, the CDR3 is TGTGCCACCAGCAGAGCCTCGGGGGTCTACGAGCAGTACGTC. The V gene is TRBV15, the J gene TRBJ2-7; possibly TRBD2 for D (6 bases). This CDR3 contains 14 residues. The germline CDR1 and CDR2 sequences are LNHNV and YYDKDF (reference sequence). V was cut by 1 base and J by 3 bases, with 10 bases left in between.

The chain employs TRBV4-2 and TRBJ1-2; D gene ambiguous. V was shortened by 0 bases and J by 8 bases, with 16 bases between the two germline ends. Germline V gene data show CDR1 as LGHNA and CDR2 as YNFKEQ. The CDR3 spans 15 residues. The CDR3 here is CASSQEVGVTGGYTF. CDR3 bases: TGTGCCAGCAGCCAAGAGGTTGGCGTTACGGGCGGCTACACCTTC.

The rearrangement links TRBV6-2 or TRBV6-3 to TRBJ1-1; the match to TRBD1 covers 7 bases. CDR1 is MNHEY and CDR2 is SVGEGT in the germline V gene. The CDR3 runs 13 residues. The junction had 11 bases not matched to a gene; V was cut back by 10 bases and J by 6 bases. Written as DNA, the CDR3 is TGTGCCACGCGTAAACAGGGGATACCTGAAGCTTTCTTT. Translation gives CATRKQGIPEAFF.

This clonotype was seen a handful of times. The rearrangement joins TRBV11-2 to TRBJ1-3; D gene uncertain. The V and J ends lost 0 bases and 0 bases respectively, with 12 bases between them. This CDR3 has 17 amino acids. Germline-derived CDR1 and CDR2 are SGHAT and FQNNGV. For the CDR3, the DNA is TGTGCCAGCAGCTTAGAACGCACTGCAAGCTCTGGAAACACCATATATTTT. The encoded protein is CASSLERTASSGNTIYF.